These 6 T cell receptor beta chains share one sample of origin, sequenced in a study of T cell responses to AZD1222 COVID-19 vaccine. Using immunoSEQ multiplex PCR, the repertoire was profiled, and TCRdb retains in-frame clones only, with some absent. The table lists 60,000 to 75,000 clones, more than 65% of them singletons. The specimen comprised peripheral blood, sampled on day 0 of AZD1222 vaccination. The receptors stem from an adult in good health.

The chain combines TRBV5-1 with TRBJ1-4; D is possibly TRBD1 (6 bases). This CDR3 comprises 14 residues. Looked up from germline, CDR1 is SGHRS and CDR2 is YFSETQ. V was trimmed by 4 bases and J by 4 bases, leaving 11 bases between them. For the CDR3, the DNA is TGCGCCAGCAGCCCCGGACAGATTAATGAAAAACTGTTTTTT. Translated: CASSPGQINEKLFF.

The chain is built from TRBV14 and TRBJ1-6; no definite D call. V lost 1 base and J lost 9, with 7 bases in between. The V gene's germline CDR1 is SGHDN and CDR2 FVKESK. The CDR3 covers 13 residues. The CDR3 is CASSQVPGSPLHF. The CDR3 coding sequence is TGTGCCAGCAGCCAAGTCCCCGGTTCACCCCTCCACTTT.

This chain links TRBV6-5 with TRBJ2-7, with 7 bases matching TRBD2. This CDR3 region has 15 residues. The V gene end was trimmed by 6 bases and the J gene end by 0 bases; junction bases not matched to a gene: 8. Germline assignment: CDR1 MNHEY and CDR2 SVGAGI. The CDR3 DNA reads TGTGCCAGCAGGCTGGGGGGGACGAGCTCCTACGAGCAGTACGTC. Protein: CASRLGGTSSYEQYV.

V gene TRBV20-1 combines with J gene TRBJ1-2; unclear D gene. Deletions cut 3 bases from V and 6 bases from J, with 8 bases between. The CDR3 is made up of 11 amino acids. CDR1 and CDR2 (germline): DFQATT, SNEGSKA (reference sequence). CDR3 in amino acids: CSASTGDGYTF. The CDR3 nucleotides read TGCAGTGCTAGTACTGGGGATGGCTACACCTTC.

This clone appeared once. V and J are TRBV28 and TRBJ2-6; D possibly corresponds to TRBD1 (6 bases). The ends were cut back, 1 base at V and 0 bases at J, with 16 bases in the middle. This CDR3 is built from 19 residues. Looked up from germline, CDR1 is MDHEN and CDR2 is SYDVKM. The CDR3 DNA reads TGTGCCAGCAGTTTATTGGCAGGGGCACAAATCTCTGGGGCCAACGTCCTGACTTTC. Amino acids: CASSLLAGAQISGANVLTF.

The chain couples TRBV14 to TRBJ2-5; D is unresolved. The CDR3 contains 13 residues. Trimming took 3 bases from V and 6 from J, leaving 11 bases between them. The germline V gene has CDR1 SGHDN and CDR2 FVKESK. CDR3 in DNA: TGTGCCAGCAGCCACGGAGAATGGAAGACCCAGTACTTC. Translating gives CASSHGEWKTQYF.